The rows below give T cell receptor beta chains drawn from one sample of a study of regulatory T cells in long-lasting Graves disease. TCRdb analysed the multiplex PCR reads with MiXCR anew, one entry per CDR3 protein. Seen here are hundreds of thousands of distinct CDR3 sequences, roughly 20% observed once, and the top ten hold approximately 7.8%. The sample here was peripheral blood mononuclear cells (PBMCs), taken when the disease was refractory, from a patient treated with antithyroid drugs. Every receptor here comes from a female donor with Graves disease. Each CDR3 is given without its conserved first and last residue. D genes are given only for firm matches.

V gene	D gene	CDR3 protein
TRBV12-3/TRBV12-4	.	ASTERGGPVYGYT
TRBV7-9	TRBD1	ASSPGTGPETQY
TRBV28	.	ASSYRRDGETQY
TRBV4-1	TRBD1	ASSQDPGQGMETQY
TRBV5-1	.	ASSTDLNTEAF
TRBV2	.	ASSEDQYQETQY
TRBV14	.	ASSLGQPDYEQY
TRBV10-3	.	AISDRGSYEQY
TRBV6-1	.	ASSPSRPSGANVLT
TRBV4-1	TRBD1	ASSKTGGGEQY
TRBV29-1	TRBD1	SVPGTDYGYT
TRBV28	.	ASTSLWGANEQF
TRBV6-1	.	ASSPLIGSPGNIQY
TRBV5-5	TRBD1	ASSPDRSYEQY
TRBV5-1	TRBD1	ASSRWTGERTEAF
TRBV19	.	ASSIGQGMTYEQY
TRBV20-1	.	SARVVLANYGYT
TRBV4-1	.	ASSQGKGQLNTEAF
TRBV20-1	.	SAREFQPQH
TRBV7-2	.	ASSLVAFAGELF
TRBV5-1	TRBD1	ASSLVETGSSGANVLT
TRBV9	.	ASSVGAGTEQY